The 26 T cell receptor beta chains given below trace back to one sample, sequenced in a study of blood T cell repertoires in COVID-19 (dated by TCRdb to 2018 to 2021). Library creation used the immunoSEQ multiplex PCR assay. TCRdb provides this immuneACCESS table in a form limited to in-frame rearrangements. Some clones are lacking; in checked studies, under half of them reflect an unresolved V gene, and why the rest are absent is not known. The sample includes about 89,000 clones, with approximately 90% observed a single time. The ten largest clones capture 0.47% of the sample. Sequences were obtained from peripheral blood. The receptors were gathered from a man aged 55 to 70 with acute or convalescent COVID-19.

V usage is TRBV5-1 and J usage is TRBJ1-6; TRBD1 might be the D (5 bases). Germline V gives CDR1 SGHRS, CDR2 YFSETQ. This CDR3 has 15 residues. The ends were cut back, 0 bases at V and 9 bases at J, with 13 bases in the middle. The CDR3 DNA sequence: TGCGCCAGCAGCTTGGATGGAGGGGTGGGTTCACCCCTCCACTTT. It is translated as CASSLDGGVGSPLHF. The full variable domain, with the rest looked up from reference TRBV5-1 and TRBJ1-6, is KAGVTQTPRYLIKTRGQQVTLSCSPISGHRSVSWYQQTPGQGLQFLFEYFSETQRNKGNFPGRFSGRQFSNSRSEMNVSTLELGDSALYLCASSLDGGVGSPLHFGNGTRLTVT.

V usage is TRBV6-2 or TRBV6-3 and J usage is TRBJ1-2; D not resolved. Per the germline V gene, CDR1 is MNHEY and CDR2 is SVGEGT. This CDR3 spans 12 amino acids. The V gene lost 6 bases and the J gene lost 7 bases, with 12 bases spanning the gap. CDR3 sequence (DNA): TGTGCCAGCAGCCTCTCGGGATCTGGCTACACCTTC. Its protein is CASSLSGSGYTF.

CDR3 bases: TGTGCCAGCAGCGTAGGTGGGGCAGAGACCCAGTACTTC. Protein product: CASSVGGAETQYF. The chain employs TRBV9 and TRBJ2-5, with TRBD1 as a possible D gene (5 bases). The CDR3 runs to 13 residues. Germline CDR1 reads SGDLS; CDR2 reads YYNGEE. Trimming stripped 0 bases from V and 4 bases from J, with 7 bases between.

The chain has TRBV19 and TRBJ2-1; the match to TRBD1 covers 7 bases. V dropped 3 bases and J dropped 4; count of bases not matched to a gene: 6. In germline, CDR1 is LNHDA, CDR2 SQIVND (reference sequence). This CDR3 region has 15 residues. The CDR3 spells CASSIPGQSYNEQFF. CDR3 sequence (DNA): TGTGCCAGTAGTATTCCGGGACAGAGTTACAATGAGCAGTTCTTC.

The chain recombines TRBV18 with TRBJ1-5, with 10 positions matching TRBD1. The junction had 4 bases not matched to a gene; V was cut back by 6 bases and J by 5 bases. This CDR3 is built from 14 residues. From germline, CDR1 is KGHSH and CDR2 LQKENI. CDR3 sequence reads: CASSTGGSDQPQHF. Written as DNA, the CDR3 is TGTGCCAGCTCGACAGGGGGCTCTGATCAGCCCCAGCATTTT.

The chain recombines TRBV29-1 with TRBJ2-5, with TRBD1 matching over 8 bases. Looked up from germline, CDR1 is SQVTM and CDR2 is ANQGSEA. Losses at the gene ends were 7 bases for V and 1 base for J; bases not matched to a gene: 5. This CDR3 is 13 amino acids long. In DNA form, the CDR3 reads TGCAGCGCCTGGACAGGGCCCCAAGAGACCCAGTACTTC. It is translated as CSAWTGPQETQYF.

Only a few counts were recorded for this clone. The V gene is TRBV28, the J gene TRBJ1-2, with D unclear. The CDR3 is 12 amino acids. V was pared by 6 bases and J by 9 bases, with 14 bases between. Germline loops: CDR1 MDHEN, CDR2 SYDVKM. The CDR3 coding sequence is TGTGCCAGCAGCGACCGGGAAGTAAGCTACACCTTC. It codes for CASSDREVSYTF.

This clone was counted a single time. V usage is TRBV4-2 and J usage is TRBJ2-3; TRBD1 might be the D (5 bases). Germline V gene data show CDR1 as LGHNA and CDR2 as YNFKEQ. Trimming removed 0 bases at V and 2 bases at J, with 9 bases between. This CDR3 is built from 15 residues. CDR3 sequence (DNA): TGTGCCAGCAGCCAAGAGAGACAGTCCACAGATACGCAGTATTTT. It codes for CASSQERQSTDTQYF.

The rearrangement links TRBV27 to TRBJ2-1; 7 bases align to TRBD1. This CDR3 spans 14 amino acids. The germline gives CDR1 MNHEY, CDR2 SMNVEV (reference sequence). Germline trimming cut 2 bases from V and 6 bases from J; bases unmatched to any gene: 4. For the CDR3, the DNA is TGTGCCAGCAGTTTAGTACAGGGGTCCAATGAGCAGTTCTTC. Translation: CASSLVQGSNEQFF.

The gene calls are TRBV9 and TRBJ2-1, with TRBD1 matching 9 bases. This CDR3 spans 15 amino acids. The trim removed 6 bases at V and 3 bases at J, leaving 7 bases unmatched. Germline CDR1 and CDR2: SGDLS and YYNGEE. The CDR3 nucleotides read TGTGCCAGCACCCCGGGACAGGGATTCTACAATGAGCAGTTCTTC. Residues: CASTPGQGFYNEQFF.

The chain links TRBV5-1 to TRBJ1-4; D is possibly TRBD1 (6 bases). Between the trimmed V and J ends, which lost 2 bases and 7 bases, there was a span of 12 bases. The CDR3 runs 14 residues. CDR1 and CDR2 from the germline V gene are SGHRS and YFSETQ. This chain's CDR3 is CASSLQGYGEKLFF. The DNA of the CDR3 is TGCGCCAGCAGCTTACAGGGATATGGTGAAAAACTGTTTTTT.

This sequence joins TRBV5-1 and TRBJ2-1, with D possibly TRBD2 on 5 matching bases. The V and J ends lost 0 bases and 6 bases respectively, with 10 bases between them. The germline CDR1 and CDR2 sequences are SGHRS and YFSETQ. The CDR3 is 14 residues long. CDR3 nucleotides: TGCGCCAGCAGCTTGGGCCGGGGTTCCAATGAGCAGTTCTTC. This translates into CASSLGRGSNEQFF.

This sequence joins TRBV3-1 (or the pseudogene TRBV3-2) and TRBJ2-7; possible D gene TRBD1, 5 bases. Trimming shortened V by 0 bases and J by 7 bases, and 16 bases separated the two germline ends. Germline-derived CDR1 and CDR2 are LGHDT and YNNKEL (reference sequence). The CDR3 is made up of 15 amino acids. The CDR3 is CASSQDGASGREQYF. The CDR3 nucleotides are TGTGCCAGCAGCCAAGATGGGGCTAGTGGACGTGAGCAGTACTTC.

This clone was seen a few times. The chain employs TRBV30 and TRBJ1-5; TRBD1 aligns across 7 bases. Germline loops: CDR1 GTSNPN, CDR2 SVGIG (reference sequence). CDR3 length equals 14 residues. J lost 2 bases, V lost 4 bases, and 5 bases had no gene match. CDR3 sequence (DNA): TGTGCCTGGACCTCCGGACAGGGCAATCAGCCCCAGCATTTT. Its translation: CAWTSGQGNQPQHF.

The chain links TRBV3-1 (or the pseudogene TRBV3-2) to TRBJ1-2, with 7 bases fitting TRBD1. The junction had 9 bases not matched to a gene; V was cut back by 4 bases and J by 1 base. Germline CDR1 and CDR2: LGHDT and YNNKEL (reference sequence). The CDR3 is 16 amino acids. The CDR3 is CASSLIRDRINYGYTF. Here the CDR3 DNA reads TGTGCCAGCAGCCTAATTCGGGACAGAATTAACTATGGCTACACCTTC.

The V call is TRBV6-4, the J call TRBJ1-5, with 7 bases matching TRBD1. The CDR3 is made up of 16 amino acids. Germline lookup yields CDR1 MRHNA and CDR2 SNTAGT. V lost 3 bases to trimming and J lost 1 base; unmatched junction nucleotides: 6. CDR3 sequence: CASSDDVQGSNQPQHF. The DNA for the CDR3 is TGTGCCAGCAGTGATGATGTACAGGGGAGCAATCAGCCCCAGCATTTT.

The CDR3 is CSASLASGSPLLDNEQFF. CDR3 sequence (DNA): TGCAGTGCTAGTTTGGCTAGCGGGAGCCCCTTACTCGACAATGAGCAGTTCTTC. This rearrangement joins TRBV20-1 to TRBJ2-1; 10 bases line up with TRBD2. This CDR3 is 18 amino acids long. Germline CDR1 and CDR2: DFQATT and SNEGSKA (reference sequence). J gave up 5 bases and V 3 bases, and 16 bases lay outside the gene matches.

This clone turned up a few times. The chain links TRBV19 to TRBJ2-5, with 14 nucleotides matching TRBD2. The junction had 7 bases not matched to a gene; V was cut back by 5 bases and J by 5 bases. Germline V gene lookup returns CDR1 LNHDA and CDR2 SQIVND (reference sequence). This CDR3 contains 16 residues. This chain's CDR3 is CASSAGTSGGGETQYF. For the CDR3, the DNA is TGTGCCAGTAGTGCTGGGACTAGCGGGGGTGGGGAGACCCAGTACTTC.

The J gene is TRBJ1-1, the V gene TRBV3-1 (or the pseudogene TRBV3-2); D ambiguous. This CDR3 contains 14 residues. CDR1 and CDR2 (germline): LGHDT, YNNKEL (reference sequence). V was cut by 0 bases and J by 2 bases, with 7 bases left in between. The CDR3 spells CASSQESRNTEAFF. CDR3 coding DNA: TGTGCCAGCAGCCAAGAGTCGCGAAACACTGAAGCTTTCTTT.

The chain couples TRBV18 to TRBJ1-2; 10 nucleotides match TRBD1. Trimming at V came to 3 bases and at J to 8 bases, leaving 9 bases not matched to a gene. The CDR3 consists of 15 residues. Germline assignment: CDR1 KGHSH and CDR2 LQKENI. DNA of the CDR3: TGTGCCAGCTCACCCGCCGGGACAGGGGTTTACGGCTACACCTTC. Amino acids: CASSPAGTGVYGYTF.

The chain employs TRBV7-3 and TRBJ2-7; 7 bases agree with TRBD1. CDR1 is SGHTA, CDR2 FQGTGA, per germline. This CDR3 has 14 amino acids. The trim removed 5 bases at V and 0 bases at J, leaving 4 bases unmatched. The CDR3 region is CASSLTGSSYEQYF. Here the CDR3 DNA reads TGTGCCAGCAGCCTGACAGGGAGCTCCTACGAGCAGTACTTC.

The genes are TRBV27 and TRBJ1-1; 8 bases are shared with TRBD1. Looked up from germline, CDR1 is MNHEY and CDR2 is SMNVEV (reference sequence). This CDR3 region has 15 residues. The V and J ends lost 5 bases and 6 bases, in that order; junction bases with no gene match: 11. The CDR3 protein is CASSPLDRGRAEAFF. DNA of the CDR3: TGTGCCAGCAGTCCTCTCGACAGGGGACGGGCTGAAGCTTTCTTT.

Here the CDR3 reads CASSLVVGGIHNEQFF. As DNA, the CDR3 is TGTGCCAGCAGCTTAGTTGTAGGGGGAATCCACAATGAGCAGTTCTTC. This chain links TRBV7-9 with TRBJ2-1, with a possible D match to TRBD1 (6 bases). This CDR3 is 16 amino acids long. Germline CDR1 SEHNR, CDR2 FQNEAQ (reference sequence). V was cut by 1 base and J by 5 bases, with 15 bases left in between.

The rearrangement joins TRBV5-1 to TRBJ2-1; 8 nucleotides agree with TRBD1. With 4 bases clipped from V and 0 bases from J, the junction kept 12 bases outside the gene matches. The CDR3 length is 18 residues. Looked up from germline, CDR1 is SGHRS and CDR2 is YFSETQ. The CDR3 bases are TGCGCCAGCAGCACCCACAGGGGGGTTTCAAGCTCCTACAATGAGCAGTTCTTC. Translated: CASSTHRGVSSSYNEQFF.

This clone has more than one count but fewer than ten. The chain recombines TRBV3-1 (or the pseudogene TRBV3-2) with TRBJ2-2; TRBD2 aligns across 14 bases. Germline lookup yields CDR1 LGHDT and CDR2 YNNKEL (reference sequence). The CDR3 runs to 19 residues. Trimming took 2 bases from V and 1 from J; bases not matched to a gene: 6. As DNA, the CDR3 is TGTGCCAGCAGCCAACAGATCGGACTAGCGGGAGGGAACACCGGGGAGCTGTTTTTT. Its translation is CASSQQIGLAGGNTGELFF.

V and J are TRBV5-1 and TRBJ1-2; D ambiguous. The germline gives CDR1 SGHRS, CDR2 YFSETQ. V was clipped by 0 bases and J by 1 base, with 7 bases between them. The length of the CDR3 is 14 residues. Here the CDR3 reads CASSLVEGNYGYTF. The CDR3 DNA reads TGCGCCAGCAGCTTGGTAGAGGGTAACTATGGCTACACCTTC.